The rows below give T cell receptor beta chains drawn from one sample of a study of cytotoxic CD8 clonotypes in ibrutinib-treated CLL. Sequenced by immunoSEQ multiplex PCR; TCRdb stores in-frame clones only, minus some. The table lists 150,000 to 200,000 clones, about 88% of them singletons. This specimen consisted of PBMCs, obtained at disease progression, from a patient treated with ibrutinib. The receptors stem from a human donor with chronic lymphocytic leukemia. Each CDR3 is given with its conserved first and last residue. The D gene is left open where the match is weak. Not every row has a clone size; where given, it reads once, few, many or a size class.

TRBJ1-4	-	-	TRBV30	CAWSIADGKLFF	TGTGCCTGGAGTATTGCCGATGGAAAACTGTTTTTT
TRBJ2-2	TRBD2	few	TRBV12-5	CASGLVGDYQTGELFF	TGTGCTAGTGGTTTGGTAGGGGACTATCAGACCGGGGAGCTGTTTTTT
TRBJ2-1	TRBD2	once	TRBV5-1	CASSSAGTSGPYNEQFF	TGCGCCAGCAGCTCTGCTGGGACTAGCGGGCCATACAATGAGCAGTTCTTC
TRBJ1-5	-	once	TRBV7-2	CASSLGGTPNQPQHF	TGTGCCAGCAGCTTAGGTGGGACGCCGAATCAGCCCCAGCATTTT
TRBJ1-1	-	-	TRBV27	CASSLSTFGTEAFF	TGTGCCAGCAGTTTATCGACCTTCGGCACTGAAGCTTTCTTT
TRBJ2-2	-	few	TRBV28	CASSLEGAYTGELFF	TGTGCCAGCAGTTTGGAGGGAGCCTACACCGGGGAGCTGTTTTTT
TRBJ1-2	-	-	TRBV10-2	CASSESAGNYGYTF	TGCGCCAGCAGTGAGTCCGCCGGTAACTATGGCTACACCTTC
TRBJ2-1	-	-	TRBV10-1	CASSESPSTTGFFTNEQFF	TGCGCCAGCAGTGAGTCGCCCTCGACAACAGGATTTTTTACGAATGAGCAGTTCTTC
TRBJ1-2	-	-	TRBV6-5	CASSYSNRVEYGYTF	TGTGCCAGCAGTTACTCTAACAGGGTAGAGTATGGCTACACCTTC
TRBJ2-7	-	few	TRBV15	CATSRDRGRGPYEQYF	TGTGCCACCAGCAGAGACAGGGGACGGGGGCCCTACGAGCAGTACTTC
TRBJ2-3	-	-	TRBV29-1	CSGCRDTSTDTQYF	TGCAGCGGGTGTAGGGATACTAGCACAGATACGCAGTATTTT
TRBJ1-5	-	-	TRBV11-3	CASSLLTGQPQHF	TGTGCCAGCAGCCTTCTTACCGGACAGCCCCAGCATTTT
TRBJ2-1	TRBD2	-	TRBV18	CASSPLPSGYNEQFF	TGTGCCAGCTCACCACTCCCTAGCGGGTACAATGAGCAGTTCTTC
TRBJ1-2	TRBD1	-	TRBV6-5	CASNPGTGYGYTF	TGTGCCAGCAACCCGGGGACAGGGTATGGCTACACCTTC
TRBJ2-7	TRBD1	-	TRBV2	CASREVGTGTYEQYF	TGTGCCAGCAGAGAGGTGGGGACAGGGACCTACGAGCAGTACTTC
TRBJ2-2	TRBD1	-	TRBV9	CASSVDTGVWDTGELFF	TGTGCCAGCAGCGTAGACACAGGGGTTTGGGACACCGGGGAGCTGTTTTTT
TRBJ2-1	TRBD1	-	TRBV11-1	CASSSLTGNNEQFF	TGTGCCAGCAGCTCTCTGACAGGGAACAATGAGCAGTTCTTC
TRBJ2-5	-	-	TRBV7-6	CASSLYIFQETQYF	TGTGCCAGCAGCTTATACATATTCCAAGAGACCCAGTACTTC
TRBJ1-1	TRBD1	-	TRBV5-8	CASSLGTVPNTEAFF	TGTGCCAGCAGCTTAGGGACAGTGCCTAACACTGAAGCTTTCTTT
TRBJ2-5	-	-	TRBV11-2	CASSGIGDQYF	TGTGCCAGCAGCGGTATCGGGGATCAGTACTTC
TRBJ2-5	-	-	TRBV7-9	CASSLMTAKETQYF	TGTGCCAGCAGCTTAATGACAGCGAAGGAGACCCAGTACTTC
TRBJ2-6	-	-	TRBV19	CASTPPVTSGANVLTF	TGTGCCAGTACTCCCCCGGTGACCTCTGGGGCCAACGTCCTGACTTTC
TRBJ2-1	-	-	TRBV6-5	CASRPGYSRNEQFF	TGTGCCAGCAGACCGGGCTACAGTCGGAATGAGCAGTTCTTC
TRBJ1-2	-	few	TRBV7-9	CASSFREINYGYTF	TGTGCCAGCAGCTTTCGGGAGATTAACTATGGCTACACCTTC
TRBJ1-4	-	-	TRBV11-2	CASSGGNEKLFF	TGTGCCAGCAGCGGGGGAAATGAAAAACTGTTTTTT
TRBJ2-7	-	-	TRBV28	CASSQQVLPYEQYF	TGTGCCAGCAGTCAACAGGTGCTTCCCTACGAGCAGTACTTC
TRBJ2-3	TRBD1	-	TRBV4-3	CASSQDVEQGLSKGDTQYF	TGCGCCAGCAGCCAAGATGTGGAACAGGGGCTGTCTAAGGGAGATACGCAGTATTTT
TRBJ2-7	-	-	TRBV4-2	CASSQVLGLVLYEQYF	TGTGCCAGCAGCCAGGTTTTGGGCCTAGTTCTCTACGAGCAGTACTTC
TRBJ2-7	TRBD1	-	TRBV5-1	CASSLAWTGGLRSREQYF	TGCGCCAGCAGCTTGGCCTGGACAGGGGGACTCAGGAGCAGGGAGCAGTACTTC
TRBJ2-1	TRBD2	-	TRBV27	CASRVGLGGGHDNEQFF	TGTGCCAGCAGAGTGGGTTTGGGGGGAGGGCATGACAATGAGCAGTTCTTC
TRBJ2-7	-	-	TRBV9	CASSYGYEQYF	TGTGCCAGCAGCTACGGCTACGAGCAGTACTTC
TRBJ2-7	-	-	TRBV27	CASSLWGASYEQYF	TGTGCCAGCAGTTTATGGGGAGCATCCTACGAGCAGTACTTC
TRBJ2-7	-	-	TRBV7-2	CASSSQGVGYEQYF	TGTGCCAGCAGCTCGCAGGGCGTTGGCTACGAGCAGTACTTC
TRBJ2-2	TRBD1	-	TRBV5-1	CASSPDRGHTGELFF	TGCGCCAGCAGCCCGGACAGGGGGCACACCGGGGAGCTGTTTTTT
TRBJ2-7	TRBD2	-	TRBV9	CASSLSAGTSGRGSYEQYF	TGTGCCAGCAGCCTAAGCGCGGGGACTAGCGGGAGGGGGTCCTACGAGCAGTACTTC
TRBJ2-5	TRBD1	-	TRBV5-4	CASSIVGTGAGKTQYF	TGTGCCAGCAGCATTGTAGGGACAGGCGCTGGGAAGACCCAGTACTTC
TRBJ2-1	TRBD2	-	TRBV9	CASSKLSGTISYNEQFF	TGTGCCAGCAGCAAACTTAGCGGGACCATATCCTACAATGAGCAGTTCTTC